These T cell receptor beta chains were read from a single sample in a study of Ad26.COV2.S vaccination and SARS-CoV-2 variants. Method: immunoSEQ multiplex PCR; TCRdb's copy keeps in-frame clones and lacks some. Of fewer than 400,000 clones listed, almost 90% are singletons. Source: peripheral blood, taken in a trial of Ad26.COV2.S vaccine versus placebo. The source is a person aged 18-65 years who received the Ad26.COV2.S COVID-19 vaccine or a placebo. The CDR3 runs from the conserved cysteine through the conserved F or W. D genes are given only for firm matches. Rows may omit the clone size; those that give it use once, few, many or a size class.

cdr3_nt: TGTGCCAGCACCCAGACAGGGGAGAACACTGAAGCTTTCTTT
cdr3_aa: CASTQTGENTEAFF
j_call: TRBJ1-1
clone_size: -
d_call: TRBD1
v_call: TRBV6-5

cdr3_nt: TGCGCCAGCAGCCGGGGGATGTCCGGCACCACAGATACGCAGTATTTT
cdr3_aa: CASSRGMSGTTDTQYF
j_call: TRBJ2-3
clone_size: -
d_call: -
v_call: TRBV5-1

cdr3_nt: TGCGCCAGCAGCCGAACTAGCGGGAGACCCACAGATACGCAGTATTTT
cdr3_aa: CASSRTSGRPTDTQYF
j_call: TRBJ2-3
clone_size: -
d_call: TRBD2
v_call: TRBV4-3

cdr3_nt: TGTGCCAGCAGTTACGGGACAGCTAGCACAGATACGCAGTATTTT
cdr3_aa: CASSYGTASTDTQYF
j_call: TRBJ2-3
clone_size: -
d_call: TRBD1
v_call: TRBV6-5

cdr3_nt: TGTGCCAGTAGTATAGATGATGAGGGGGCCTACAATCAGCCCCAGCATTTT
cdr3_aa: CASSIDDEGAYNQPQHF
j_call: TRBJ1-5
clone_size: -
d_call: TRBD1
v_call: TRBV19

cdr3_nt: TGCGCCAGCAGCCAAGCTCGGAATGGGGCCAACGTCCTGACTTTC
cdr3_aa: CASSQARNGANVLTF
j_call: TRBJ2-6
clone_size: -
d_call: -
v_call: TRBV4-3

cdr3_nt: TGTGCCAGCAGCTGGGGCGGCGGGCTCACACATCAAGCGGCTGAAGCTTTCTTT
cdr3_aa: CASSWGGGLTHQAAEAFF
j_call: TRBJ1-1
clone_size: -
d_call: -
v_call: TRBV7-6

cdr3_nt: TGCGCCAGCAGCATGGGCTACAATGAGCAGTTCTTC
cdr3_aa: CASSMGYNEQFF
j_call: TRBJ2-1
clone_size: -
d_call: -
v_call: TRBV5-1

cdr3_nt: TGTGCCAGCAGCCGAACCGGGACAGGGGTTTCCTACAATGAGCAGTTCTTC
cdr3_aa: CASSRTGTGVSYNEQFF
j_call: TRBJ2-1
clone_size: -
d_call: TRBD1
v_call: TRBV5-4

cdr3_nt: TGTGCCAGCAGCTTCGGACTGGGAAACACCATATATTTT
cdr3_aa: CASSFGLGNTIYF
j_call: TRBJ1-3
clone_size: -
d_call: -
v_call: TRBV5-6

cdr3_nt: TGTGCCAGCAGCTTAGCACCCTCTCCTGAAGCTTTCTTT
cdr3_aa: CASSLAPSPEAFF
j_call: TRBJ1-1
clone_size: -
d_call: -
v_call: TRBV7-8

cdr3_nt: TGTGCCAGCAGCATTGGACAGGGGGGTATGAAGACCCAGTACTTC
cdr3_aa: CASSIGQGGMKTQYF
j_call: TRBJ2-5
clone_size: -
d_call: TRBD1
v_call: TRBV11-3

cdr3_nt: TGTGCCAGCAGCCTATCCAGTGGGGGTAGCGGGAGAAACATTCAGTACTTC
cdr3_aa: CASSLSSGGSGRNIQYF
j_call: TRBJ2-4
clone_size: -
d_call: TRBD2
v_call: TRBV7-6

cdr3_nt: TGTGCCAGCAGCTTGGAGTACTATGGCTACACCTTC
cdr3_aa: CASSLEYYGYTF
j_call: TRBJ1-2
clone_size: many
d_call: -
v_call: TRBV5-4

cdr3_nt: TGTGCCAGAGCGCCTGAGTCCTCCTACAATGAGCAGTTCTTC
cdr3_aa: CARAPESSYNEQFF
j_call: TRBJ2-1
clone_size: -
d_call: -
v_call: TRBV7-9

cdr3_nt: TGTGCCAGCAGTTACTCAGGCACCGGGGAGCTGTTTTTT
cdr3_aa: CASSYSGTGELFF
j_call: TRBJ2-2
clone_size: -
d_call: -
v_call: TRBV6-5

cdr3_nt: TGTGCCAGCAGTGTCTTCCTACACCTCATGAACACTGAAGCTTTCTTT
cdr3_aa: CASSVFLHLMNTEAFF
j_call: TRBJ1-1
clone_size: -
d_call: -
v_call: TRBV6-1

cdr3_nt: TGCGCCAGCACGACCGGGACTAACCTAGCAGGGGAGACCCAGTACTTC
cdr3_aa: CASTTGTNLAGETQYF
j_call: TRBJ2-5
clone_size: -
d_call: TRBD2
v_call: TRBV4-3

cdr3_nt: TGTGCCAGCAGTTACTCGAACGCCGGTGAAGCTTTCTTT
cdr3_aa: CASSYSNAGEAFF
j_call: TRBJ1-1
clone_size: -
d_call: -
v_call: TRBV6-5

cdr3_nt: TGTGCCAGCAGCGACCCACTACGAGAAGCTTTCTTT
cdr3_aa: CASSDPLREAFF
j_call: TRBJ1-1
clone_size: -
d_call: -
v_call: TRBV12-3/TRBV12-4

cdr3_nt: TGTGCCAGCAGCTTCTCGGCAACCGTCACAGATACGCAGTATTTT
cdr3_aa: CASSFSATVTDTQYF
j_call: TRBJ2-3
clone_size: few
d_call: -
v_call: TRBV7-9

cdr3_nt: TGCGCCAGCAGGCAAGGGAATGAAAAACTGTTTTTT
cdr3_aa: CASRQGNEKLFF
j_call: TRBJ1-4
clone_size: -
d_call: -
v_call: TRBV4-1

cdr3_nt: TGTGCCAGCAGCCCCAGGACAGGGATCGTCGAGCAGTACTTC
cdr3_aa: CASSPRTGIVEQYF
j_call: TRBJ2-7
clone_size: -
d_call: TRBD1
v_call: TRBV11-2

cdr3_nt: TGTGCCAGCTCACCAATCCTCCGGGGCAGCACTAACTATGGCTACACCTTC
cdr3_aa: CASSPILRGSTNYGYTF
j_call: TRBJ1-2
clone_size: -
d_call: -
v_call: TRBV18

cdr3_nt: TGTGCCAGTAGTATACAGGGAGCAACTAATGAAAAACTGTTTTTT
cdr3_aa: CASSIQGATNEKLFF
j_call: TRBJ1-4
clone_size: -
d_call: -
v_call: TRBV19

cdr3_nt: TGTGCCAGCTCACCAGGTGAGGGAGCGGGTACTGAAGCTTTCTTT
cdr3_aa: CASSPGEGAGTEAFF
j_call: TRBJ1-1
clone_size: -
d_call: -
v_call: TRBV18

cdr3_nt: TGTGCCAGCAGCTTAGTGGCAGACCTGAACACTGAAGCTTTCTTT
cdr3_aa: CASSLVADLNTEAFF
j_call: TRBJ1-1
clone_size: once
d_call: -
v_call: TRBV7-2

cdr3_nt: TGTGCCAGTAGTATCCACGCCGGGGAGCTGTTTTTT
cdr3_aa: CASSIHAGELFF
j_call: TRBJ2-2
clone_size: -
d_call: -
v_call: TRBV19

cdr3_nt: TGTGCCAGCAGCTTTTTGCAATCCCAGGACGATGATGAAGCTTTCTTT
cdr3_aa: CASSFLQSQDDDEAFF
j_call: TRBJ1-1
clone_size: -
d_call: -
v_call: TRBV7-9

cdr3_nt: TGTGCCAGCAGCTCCTCCCCGGGCTACGAGCAGTACTTC
cdr3_aa: CASSSSPGYEQYF
j_call: TRBJ2-7
clone_size: -
d_call: -
v_call: TRBV6-5

cdr3_nt: TGTGCCAGCAGTTCTAAAGGGACAGCGAGATCGTATAATTCACCCCTCCACTTT
cdr3_aa: CASSSKGTARSYNSPLHF
j_call: TRBJ1-6
clone_size: -
d_call: TRBD1
v_call: TRBV6-2/TRBV6-3

cdr3_nt: TGTGCCAGCAGTTTTTTGGCTGGCAATGGCTACACCTTC
cdr3_aa: CASSFLAGNGYTF
j_call: TRBJ1-2
clone_size: -
d_call: -
v_call: TRBV12-3/TRBV12-4

cdr3_nt: TGTGCCAGCAGCTTAGCTCTGAACACTGAAGCTTTCTTT
cdr3_aa: CASSLALNTEAFF
j_call: TRBJ1-1
clone_size: few
d_call: -
v_call: TRBV12-3/TRBV12-4

cdr3_nt: TGTGCCTGGATGGGGACTAGCGGGATTGTTGGCGGGGAGCTGTTTTTT
cdr3_aa: CAWMGTSGIVGGELFF
j_call: TRBJ2-2
clone_size: -
d_call: TRBD2
v_call: TRBV30

cdr3_nt: TGCAGCGCCCCTGGCTATGGCTACACCTTC
cdr3_aa: CSAPGYGYTF
j_call: TRBJ1-2
clone_size: once
d_call: -
v_call: TRBV20-1

cdr3_nt: TGTGCCAGAAGCTTGGAAGAGGAGGACAATGAGCAGTTCTTC
cdr3_aa: CARSLEEEDNEQFF
j_call: TRBJ2-1
clone_size: -
d_call: -
v_call: TRBV5-3

cdr3_nt: TGCAGCGGCGAGGCCGTGGGGGATCTCTATGGCTACACCTTC
cdr3_aa: CSGEAVGDLYGYTF
j_call: TRBJ1-2
clone_size: -
d_call: -
v_call: TRBV29-1

cdr3_nt: TGTGCCAGCAGCTCCGGGACAGGGGGCGGGTACGAGCAGTACTTC
cdr3_aa: CASSSGTGGGYEQYF
j_call: TRBJ2-7
clone_size: -
d_call: TRBD1
v_call: TRBV7-6

cdr3_nt: TGTGCCAGCAGTTTATCGAATCCCAGGTACGAGCAGTACTTC
cdr3_aa: CASSLSNPRYEQYF
j_call: TRBJ2-7
clone_size: -
d_call: -
v_call: TRBV27

cdr3_nt: TGTGCCAGCACTTCGGGGACAGGGGGGTACAATGAGCAGTTCTTC
cdr3_aa: CASTSGTGGYNEQFF
j_call: TRBJ2-1
clone_size: -
d_call: TRBD1
v_call: TRBV27

cdr3_nt: TGTGCCAGCAGTTACTCGACAGCCAGGGGGATGGATTCACCCCTCCACTTT
cdr3_aa: CASSYSTARGMDSPLHF
j_call: TRBJ1-6
clone_size: -
d_call: TRBD1
v_call: TRBV6-2/TRBV6-3

cdr3_nt: TGTGCCAGTAGTATCTCTAGACAGGGCTTAGGCTATGGCTACACCTTC
cdr3_aa: CASSISRQGLGYGYTF
j_call: TRBJ1-2
clone_size: few
d_call: TRBD1
v_call: TRBV19

cdr3_nt: TGTGCCAGCAGCCTCGGACTGGGGGAGACCCAGTACTTC
cdr3_aa: CASSLGLGETQYF
j_call: TRBJ2-5
clone_size: -
d_call: -
v_call: TRBV5-5

cdr3_nt: TGTGCCAGCAGCCAAGTCGGGGGTTTTTCACCCCTCCACTTT
cdr3_aa: CASSQVGGFSPLHF
j_call: TRBJ1-6
clone_size: few
d_call: -
v_call: TRBV3-1/TRBV3-2

cdr3_nt: TGTGCCAGCAGTCCCTCAGGTACCTATGGCTACACCTTC
cdr3_aa: CASSPSGTYGYTF
j_call: TRBJ1-2
clone_size: -
d_call: -
v_call: TRBV27

cdr3_nt: TGCGCCAGCAGTGAGGAGATTTCCACCGGGGAGCTGTTTTTT
cdr3_aa: CASSEEISTGELFF
j_call: TRBJ2-2
clone_size: -
d_call: -
v_call: TRBV10-2

cdr3_nt: TGCGCCAGCAGCGGGGACATCTTAGCCAAAAACATTCAGTACTTC
cdr3_aa: CASSGDILAKNIQYF
j_call: TRBJ2-4
clone_size: -
d_call: -
v_call: TRBV5-1

cdr3_nt: TGTGCCAGCAGTAATCCGGGGGGTGGGTCGTACAATGAGCAGTTCTTC
cdr3_aa: CASSNPGGGSYNEQFF
j_call: TRBJ2-1
clone_size: -
d_call: TRBD2
v_call: TRBV6-6

cdr3_nt: TGTGCCAGCAGCTCCCTCTTGAGGTCGATCACTGAAGCTTTCTTT
cdr3_aa: CASSSLLRSITEAFF
j_call: TRBJ1-1
clone_size: -
d_call: -
v_call: TRBV5-6

cdr3_nt: TGTGCCAGCAGCCTCATTCCTGGGGGAGAAAAACTGTTTTTT
cdr3_aa: CASSLIPGGEKLFF
j_call: TRBJ1-4
clone_size: -
d_call: -
v_call: TRBV7-2

cdr3_nt: TGTGCCAGTAGTATAGGATCGAGCGCGGCCACCTATGGCTACACCTTC
cdr3_aa: CASSIGSSAATYGYTF
j_call: TRBJ1-2
clone_size: -
d_call: -
v_call: TRBV19

cdr3_nt: TGCGCCAGCAGCCAAGTAAGGTGGGAGCAGTTCTTC
cdr3_aa: CASSQVRWEQFF
j_call: TRBJ2-1
clone_size: -
d_call: -
v_call: TRBV4-1

cdr3_nt: TGTGCCAGCAGCTTTGGCGGGGGGTATACGCAGTATTTT
cdr3_aa: CASSFGGGYTQYF
j_call: TRBJ2-3
clone_size: -
d_call: TRBD2
v_call: TRBV7-2